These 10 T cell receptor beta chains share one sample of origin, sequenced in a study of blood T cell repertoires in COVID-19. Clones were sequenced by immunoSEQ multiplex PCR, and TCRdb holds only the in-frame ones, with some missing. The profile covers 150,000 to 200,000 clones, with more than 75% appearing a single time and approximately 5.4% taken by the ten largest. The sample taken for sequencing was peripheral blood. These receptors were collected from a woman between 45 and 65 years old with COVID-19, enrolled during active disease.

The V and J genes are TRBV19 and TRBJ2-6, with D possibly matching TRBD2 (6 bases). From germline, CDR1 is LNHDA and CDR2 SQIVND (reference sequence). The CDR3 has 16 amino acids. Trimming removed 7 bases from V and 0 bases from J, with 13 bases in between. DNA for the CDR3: TGTGCCAGTAACGTCGGGGGACGCTCTGGGGCCAACGTCCTGACTTTC. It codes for CASNVGGRSGANVLTF.

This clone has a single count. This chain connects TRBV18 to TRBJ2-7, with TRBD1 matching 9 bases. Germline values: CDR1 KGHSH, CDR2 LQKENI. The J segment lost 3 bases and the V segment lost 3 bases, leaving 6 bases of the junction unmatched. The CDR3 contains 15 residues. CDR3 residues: CASSPPGQGIYEQYF. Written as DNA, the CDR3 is TGTGCCAGCTCACCTCCGGGACAGGGTATCTACGAGCAGTACTTC.

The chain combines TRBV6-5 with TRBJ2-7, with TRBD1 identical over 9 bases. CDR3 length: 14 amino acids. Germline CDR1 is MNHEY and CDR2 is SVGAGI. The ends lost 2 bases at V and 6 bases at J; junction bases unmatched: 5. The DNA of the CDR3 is TGTGCCAGCAGTTACCACGGACAGGGGAGCGAGCAGTACTTC. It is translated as CASSYHGQGSEQYF.

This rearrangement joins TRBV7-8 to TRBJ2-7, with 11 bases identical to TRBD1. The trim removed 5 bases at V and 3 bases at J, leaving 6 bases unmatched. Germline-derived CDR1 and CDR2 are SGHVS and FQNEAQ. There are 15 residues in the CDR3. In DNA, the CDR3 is TGTGCCAGCAGCCTACCGGGACAGGGGGGCTACGAGCAGTACTTC. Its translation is CASSLPGQGGYEQYF.

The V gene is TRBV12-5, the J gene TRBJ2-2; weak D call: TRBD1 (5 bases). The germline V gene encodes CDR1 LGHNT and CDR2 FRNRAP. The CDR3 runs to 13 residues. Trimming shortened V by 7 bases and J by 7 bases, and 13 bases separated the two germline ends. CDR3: CASEQGMNGELFF. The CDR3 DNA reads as TGTGCTAGTGAGCAGGGTATGAACGGGGAGCTGTTTTTT.

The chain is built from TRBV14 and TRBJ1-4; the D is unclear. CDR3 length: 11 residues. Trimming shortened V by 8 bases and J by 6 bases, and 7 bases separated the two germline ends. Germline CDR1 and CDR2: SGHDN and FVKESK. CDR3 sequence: CASSRYEKLFF. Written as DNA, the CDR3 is TGTGCCAGCTCGAGATATGAAAAACTGTTTTTT.

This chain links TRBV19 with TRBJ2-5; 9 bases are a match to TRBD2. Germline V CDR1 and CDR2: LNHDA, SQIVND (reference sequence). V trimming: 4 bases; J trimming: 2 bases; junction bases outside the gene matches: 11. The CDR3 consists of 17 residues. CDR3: CASSRAPGLALQETQYF. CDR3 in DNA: TGTGCCAGTAGTAGAGCCCCGGGACTAGCCTTACAAGAGACCCAGTACTTC.

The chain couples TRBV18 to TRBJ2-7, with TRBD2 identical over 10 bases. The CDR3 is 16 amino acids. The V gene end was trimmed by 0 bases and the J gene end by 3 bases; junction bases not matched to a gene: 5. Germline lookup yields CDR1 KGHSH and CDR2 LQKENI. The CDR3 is CASSPPSGGINYEQYF. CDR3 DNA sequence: TGTGCCAGCTCACCACCTAGCGGGGGGATCAACTACGAGCAGTACTTC. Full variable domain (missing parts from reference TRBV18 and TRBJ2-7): NAGVMQNPRHLVRRRGQEARLRCSPMKGHSHVYWYRQLPEEGLKFMVYLQKENIIDESGMPKERFSAEFPKEGPSILRIQQVVRGDSAAYFCASSPPSGGINYEQYFGPGTRLTVT.

The CDR3 is CASCHGQEAYQPQHF. In DNA form, the CDR3 reads TGTGCCAGCTGCCACGGACAGGAGGCGTATCAGCCCCAGCATTTT. The V call is TRBV2, the J call TRBJ1-5, with TRBD1 matching 7 bases. The V gene end was trimmed by 8 bases and the J gene end by 5 bases; junction bases not matched to a gene: 12. Germline CDR1 and CDR2: SNHLY and FYNNEI. CDR3 length equals 15 residues.

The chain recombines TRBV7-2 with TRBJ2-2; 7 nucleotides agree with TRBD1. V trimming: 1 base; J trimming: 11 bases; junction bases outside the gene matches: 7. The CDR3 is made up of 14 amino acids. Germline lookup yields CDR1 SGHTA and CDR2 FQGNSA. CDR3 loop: CASSLEAQGRELFF. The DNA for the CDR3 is TGTGCCAGCAGCTTAGAAGCACAGGGGAGAGAGCTGTTTTTT.